This is a list of T cell receptor beta chains from one sample in a study of blood T cell repertoires in COVID-19. Libraries were prepared by immunoSEQ multiplex PCR; TCRdb keeps only in-frame clonotypes and omits some of them. The table includes tens of thousands of clones, 75% to 85% detected once. Sequenced input: peripheral blood. These receptors were obtained from a man aged 50 to 60 with COVID-19, enrolled during active disease. Both conserved end residues are part of each CDR3. Fields, in order: J gene, D gene, V gene, clone size, CDR3 DNA, CDR3 protein. A D gene is named only where the DNA matches it firmly. For some rows the clone size is stated as once, few or many, or as a class when expanded; others skip it.

TRBJ2-7	TRBD1	TRBV5-6	-	TGTGCCAGCAGCTGGAACAGGGGGGTCTACGAGCAGTACTTC	CASSWNRGVYEQYF
TRBJ2-7	TRBD2	TRBV2	-	TGTGCGGGAGGGGCAGGGAGGTGCGAGCAGTACTTC	CAGGAGRCEQYF
TRBJ1-1	TRBD1	TRBV5-8	-	TGTGCCAGCAGCTTGGCCGGGGACAGGGGCACTGAAGCTTTCTTT	CASSLAGDRGTEAFF
TRBJ1-2	-	TRBV10-3	-	TGTGCCATCAGTAAGTACGGACGGGAAACGAACTATGGCTACACCTTC	CAISKYGRETNYGYTF
TRBJ1-5	-	TRBV6-5	-	TGTGCCAGCAGTCGAGGGACTGTGAATCAGCCCCAGCATTTT	CASSRGTVNQPQHF
TRBJ2-7	TRBD1	TRBV5-1	-	TGCGCCAGTTACTCGGACAGGGGCTACGAGCAGTACTTC	CASYSDRGYEQYF
TRBJ1-5	TRBD1	TRBV30	-	TGTGCCTGGAGTGCGACAGGGAGGAGGCCCCAGCATTTT	CAWSATGRRPQHF
TRBJ2-5	-	TRBV6-5	-	TGTGCCAGCAGTTACCGGGCCTTAGGGGTCGAGACCCAGTACTTC	CASSYRALGVETQYF
TRBJ2-7	-	TRBV29-1	-	TGCAGCGGGGGACCAGGGTCCTACGAGCAGTACTTC	CSGGPGSYEQYF
TRBJ2-3	TRBD1	TRBV5-1	once	TGCGCCAGCTATAGGACAGGGAACACAGATACGCAGTATTTT	CASYRTGNTDTQYF
TRBJ1-4	-	TRBV24-1	once	TGTGCCACTCGTGGGAGGGATGAAAAACTGTTTTTT	CATRGRDEKLFF
TRBJ1-1	-	TRBV5-6	-	TGTGCCAGCAGCTTGGATTTAGGGAGGACTGAAGCTTTCTTT	CASSLDLGRTEAFF
TRBJ2-6	TRBD1	TRBV27	-	TGTGCCAGCTCCCACGGGACAGGAAGGACGACCGGGGCCAACGTCCTGACTTTC	CASSHGTGRTTGANVLTF
TRBJ1-5	TRBD1	TRBV15	-	TGTGCCACCAGCAGAGGGAGACAGGGTCGAGATCAGCCCCAGCATTTT	CATSRGRQGRDQPQHF
TRBJ1-6	-	TRBV28	few	TGTGCCAGCAGTCCCCGGGGTGTGTCCAATTCACCCCTCCACTTT	CASSPRGVSNSPLHF
TRBJ2-7	-	TRBV28	once	TGTGCCAGCCCCCCGAGGAGGATTTACGAGCAGTACTTC	CASPPRRIYEQYF
TRBJ2-3	TRBD2	TRBV18	-	TGTGCCAGCTCACCACGGGGACTAGCGGACAACCTGGGAACGGGCACAGATACGCAGTATTTT	CASSPRGLADNLGTGTDTQYF